This T cell receptor (beta chain) was captured by sequencing in a study of response to subunit inactivated influenza vaccine. Trimming shortened V by 5 bases and J by 4 bases, and 18 bases separated the two germline ends. The CDR3 has 15 residues. Germline lookup yields CDR1 SGHTA and CDR2 FQGNSA. On this clonotype itself: Its antigen is unknown.

General study results and limits: Each seasonal flu vaccination may recruit only limited new T cells, authors suggested.

TCRdb fed the RT-PCR reads into MiXCR, producing one record per CDR3 protein. The data show around 200,000 distinct CDR3 sequences, with approximately 8.7% seen just once and 11% held by the top ten. This chain connects TRBV7-2 to TRBJ2-7; TRBD2 might be the D (6 bases). Sequencing used non-naive T cells sorted from PBMCs, obtained on the day of vaccination. The receptor was derived from a man aged 50-60 years who received an inactivated influenza vaccine. The CDR3 region is CASSDSPRGTYEQYF. The CDR3 DNA is TGTGCCAGCAGCGACAGCCCTCGCGGGACGTACGAGCAGTACTTC.